This T cell receptor beta chain comes out of a study of cytomegalovirus exposure and HLA in healthy donors (dated 2017 in TCRdb). Notes on the research overall: According to an earlier analysis of 587 of the donors, some 180 million T cells yielded over 100 million unique TCR beta sequences and less than 300 Gb of sequence data. Roughly 300 gigabases of sequencing data and 91 million or so unique TCR sequences made up an early release that covered several hundred HLA-typed donors. The genetic ancestry cluster associated with self-reported Caucasian donors included 65% to 90% of the roughly 400 genotyped donors. The study was designed to test whether signatures of past pathogen exposure could be identified by cataloging public T cell receptors. The study used immunosequencing to profile the T cell repertoires of approximately 650 subjects and linked those repertoires to cytomegalovirus serostatus. A separate validation cohort of roughly 130 different subjects was used in addition to the roughly 620-subject first cohort. High-throughput TCR immunosequencing, statistical association of individual TCRs with disease status, and machine learning were combined to predict cytomegalovirus infection status. A later analysis re-examined previously published TCR beta repertoires from just over 650 donors and added high-resolution HLA genotyping to investigate patterns of TCR occurrence. In the later analysis, no new phenotypic data were used to find candidate immune exposures; instead, reliance was placed on TCR beta sequences and their occurrence across donors. An earlier analysis of approximately 500 of the donors applied high-throughput TCR beta sequencing to assess whether each TCR beta V gene segment acted as functional or pseudogenic. Donor age, sex, ethnicity and CMV serostatus were compiled alongside the repertoire data. In a later genetic analysis, genome-wide SNP genotypes for about three fifths of the 666 donors were used, and that subset was treated as a discovery cohort. Every discovery cohort repertoire had been produced on one sequencing platform. HLA typing covered class I and class II loci at four-digit resolution. The number of typed donors differed by locus: roughly 620-630 for A, B, C, DRB1 and DQB1; approximately 520 for DQA1; around 580 for DPA1; and around 490 for DPB1. Because of strong linkage in the cohort, a few DR-DQ haplotypes were treated as single units for association and clustering. Among about 390 genotyped donors of the cohort, an average of about 240,000 unique TCR beta nucleotide sequences were sequenced per donor, approximately 20% of them non-productive. The research as a whole found: The study gave a list of some 150 TCR beta chains associated with cytomegalovirus. In an earlier analysis of more than 450 of the donors, most TCR beta V segments were observed in productive rearrangements about 87% or about 30% of the time, broadly matching IMGT annotations. Sequencing depth was assumed to be roughly uniform across donors in the presence/absence analyses, though that assumption may not hold. The sequencing pipeline was judged likely to have produced a cluster of highly shared sequence variants as a technical artifact. Strong co-occurrence of HLA alleles, especially DR and DQ, made assigning TCR associations to individual alleles difficult. For the cohort, immune exposure information was limited to CMV serostatus. At a false discovery rate of 0.05, a later analysis linked under 20,000 TCR beta sequences to specific HLA alleles. Some IMGT-functional V segments, including TRBV6-2 and TRBV6-3, could not be distinguished by the 87-base-pair reads and were therefore excluded. In a later analysis, TCR association rates were found to vary across HLA loci, with the most associated TCRs seen for DRB1 alleles and the fewest for HLA-C alleles. Only TCR beta chains were sequenced in this cohort, and the absence of alpha or paired-chain data limited detectable features. A few of the identified cytomegalovirus-associated TCR beta chains were confirmed in vitro to be specific for cytomegalovirus antigens. While some public TCRs were present in many individuals, most TCR sequences turned up only very rarely across donors. A further reported finding was that TCR beta sequences accurately predicted the HLA-A and HLA-B alleles for most subjects in the first cohort. A later genetic analysis reported fewer N-insertions in productive TCRs among donors in an Asian-associated ancestry cluster than the roughly 640-donor mean. In a later analysis, HLA-associated TCR beta chains were found to be more clonally expanded and to have lower generation probabilities than equally common non-associated chains. In a later analysis, several top co-occurrence clusters were reported to appear linked to parvovirus B19, influenza, CMV and Epstein-Barr virus. Because some donors lacked HLA typing at each locus, the association tests relied only on the typed subset. The classifier was reported to diagnose cytomegalovirus status with high specificity and sensitivity in both the original and validation cohorts. In a later genetic analysis, a missense DCLRE1C variant was associated with V-gene and J-gene trimming of TCR beta chains, and the association was replicated in an independent cohort. Because counts were too low, under 20 rarely observed V segments, including chromosome 9 orphons, were left out of the earlier analysis of 500 to 750 of the donors. Most CMV-associated TCR beta chains appeared to be HLA-restricted in a later analysis, and the HLA associations seemed to be driven largely by CMV exposure. It was suggested by the authors that the approach could potentially be generalized to other disease states and immunological phenotypes. Correlated functional status among segregating V segments might reflect linkage disequilibrium, but an unknown experimental factor could not be ruled out.

The cohort consisted of fewer than 700 healthy bone marrow donors. At the time of sampling, all cohort members were nominally healthy, though unrecorded immune exposures were likely present. The donor tested CMV seropositive and was one of the 289 seropositive cohort members. A peripheral blood sample was collected from each donor, and TCR beta sequencing was performed on peripheral blood mononuclear cells. Genomic DNA was extracted from the blood cell samples with the Qiagen DNeasy Blood Extraction Kit. On this clone: Its target antigen remains unknown. Per-nucleotide qualities are absent, and no much larger clonotype sits a single base away.

Spanning cysteine to phenylalanine, the CDR3 consists of 15 amino acids. Only the CDR3 portion is preserved as DNA: 45 bases, with reading frame beginning at the first base. V is cut by 0 bases and J by 4 bases, and the space between the germline ends is 13 bases. The germline V gene specifies SGHRS as CDR1 and YFSETQ as CDR2. The library was produced with the immunoSEQ multiplex PCR assay. For the multiplex PCR, a mixture combining 60 forward primers for TCR Vbeta segments and 13 reverse primers for TCR Jbeta segments was used. The CDR3 region of rearranged TCR beta genes was amplified from genomic DNA with a multiplex PCR assay. On the Illumina HiSeq System, the amplified TCR beta libraries were sequenced as 87-base-pair reads. Per the original workflow: A later analysis counted about 80 million unique TCR beta chains across the 650 to 700 repertoires, and 10 million to 11 million of these chains were shared by at least two donors. To remove PCR and sequencing errors, raw reads were error-corrected and collapsed into unique sequences using a nearest-neighbor algorithm that merged closely related sequences. V, D and J gene segments were assigned by aligning CDR3 sequences to IMGT reference sequences. For a sequence to be retained, a match of at least six nucleotides to both a V gene segment and a J gene segment was required. Rearrangements were called productive when the CDR3 lacked stop codons and stayed in frame with V and J; all others were non-productive. CDR3 was defined by IMGT convention, running from the second conserved V-encoded cysteine to the conserved J-encoded phenylalanine. The earlier analysis of a few hundred of the donors excluded sequences that lacked an unambiguous match to a single V gene segment. In an earlier analysis of 450 to 700 of the donors, V segments were called functional above 56.7% productive rearrangements and were called segregating when the between-donor standard deviation exceeded 5%. A statistical classification framework was developed to diagnose cytomegalovirus status using the catalog of TCR beta chain sequences. In a later analysis, V and J genes were assigned by comparing TCR nucleotide sequences against IMGT/GENE-DB human TR gene sequences. A later analysis assigned CDR3 sequences and most-parsimonious VDJ recombination scenarios with the TCRdist pipeline. A later analysis defined each TCR beta chain by its CDR3 amino acid sequence plus V-gene family, and excluded reads lacking a unique V-gene family. As a way to deal with suspected cross-contamination and a sequencing artifact, a later analysis dropped 450 to 600 nucleotide sequences that were highly shared and had low generation probability. For each public chain, a later analysis derived a clonal expansion index from normalized ranks of inferred template counts within each repertoire. A later analysis computed generation probabilities with a VDJ recombination model fitted to out-of-frame rearrangements, and checked the results against IGoR. Hypergeometric tests were used in a later analysis to score TCR-TCR, TCR-HLA and TCR-CMV co-occurrence, with a repertoire-size bias correction applied to the TCR pairs. A later analysis estimated false discovery rates by permuting HLA or CMV assignments 20 times. In a later analysis, co-occurring TCRs were grouped using DBSCAN, and TCRdist sequence similarity was added for clustering within HLA-allele-positive subsets. Repertoires with fewer than 30,000 or more than 120,000 public chains, plus five repertoires with anomalous nucleotide sharing, were excluded from co-occurrence clustering. The immuneACCESS repertoire file appears here via TCRdb, limited to in-frame rearrangements. These files lack a portion of the clones; in checked studies, under half of the deficit traces to unresolved V genes, and the cause of the others is not known. Clone size and the V and J calls come from that table; the DNA yielded D and trimming. The sample includes around 120,000 clones, with 80% observed a single time. Together, the top ten hold 8.8% of the sample.

The TCR was taken from a female donor in good health and CMV-seropositive. Sequences were obtained from PBMCs. The sequence joins TRBV5-1 to TRBJ2-5; the D gene is perhaps TRBD2, on 6 matching bases. This receptor carries the CDR3 CASSLGRAGRETQYF. Read as DNA, the sequence is TGCGCCAGCAGCTTGGGGAGGGCAGGCCGAGAGACCCAGTACTTC.